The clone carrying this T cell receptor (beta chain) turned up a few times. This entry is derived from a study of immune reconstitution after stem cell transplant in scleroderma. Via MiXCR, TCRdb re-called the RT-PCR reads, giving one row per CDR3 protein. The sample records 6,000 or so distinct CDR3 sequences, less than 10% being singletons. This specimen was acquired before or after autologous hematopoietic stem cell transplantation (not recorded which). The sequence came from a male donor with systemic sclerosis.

In DNA form, the CDR3 reads TGTGCCAGCAGCCGGGTTGTTGTATCTGAAGCTTTCTTT. Translated: CASSRVVVSEAFF. The chain employs TRBV28 and TRBJ1-1; D is uncertain. This CDR3 region has 13 residues. V dropped 6 bases and J dropped 6 bases, with 14 bases sitting between them. Germline assignment: CDR1 MDHEN and CDR2 SYDVKM.